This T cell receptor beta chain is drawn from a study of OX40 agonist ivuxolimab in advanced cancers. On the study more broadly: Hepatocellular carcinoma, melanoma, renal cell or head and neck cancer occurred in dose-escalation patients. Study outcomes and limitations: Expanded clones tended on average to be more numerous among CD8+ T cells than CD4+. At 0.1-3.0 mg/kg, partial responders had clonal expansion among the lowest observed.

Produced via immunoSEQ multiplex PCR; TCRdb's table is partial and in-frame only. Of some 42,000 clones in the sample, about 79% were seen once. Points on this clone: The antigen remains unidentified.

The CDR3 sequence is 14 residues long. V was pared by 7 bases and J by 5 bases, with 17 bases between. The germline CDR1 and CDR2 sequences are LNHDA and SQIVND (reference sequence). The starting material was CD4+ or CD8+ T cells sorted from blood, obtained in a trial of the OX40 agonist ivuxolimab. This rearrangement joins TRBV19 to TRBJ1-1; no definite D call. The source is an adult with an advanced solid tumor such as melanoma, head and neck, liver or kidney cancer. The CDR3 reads CASMRRGLGTEAFF. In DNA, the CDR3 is TGTGCCAGTATGCGGCGTGGATTAGGGACTGAAGCTTTCTTT.